This T cell receptor beta chain was retrieved from a study of T cell changes during pregnancy in multiple sclerosis. The CDR3 covers 15 residues. The germline V gene encodes CDR1 MNHEY and CDR2 SVGAGI. V gave up 2 bases and J gave up 4 bases, with 12 bases separating them. Clones were sequenced by immunoSEQ multiplex PCR, and TCRdb holds only the in-frame ones, with some missing. The sample lists tens of thousands of clones, about 94% occurring once. The V and J genes are TRBV6-5 and TRBJ2-1, with a weak D call TRBD2 (6 bases). The sequences come from peripheral blood, collected in the third trimester of pregnancy. The origin of this receptor is a female donor with multiple sclerosis, enrolled in a pregnancy study. The CDR3 spells CASSYTPRGYNEQFF. CDR3 coding DNA: TGTGCCAGCAGTTACACCCCTCGGGGGTACAATGAGCAGTTCTTC.